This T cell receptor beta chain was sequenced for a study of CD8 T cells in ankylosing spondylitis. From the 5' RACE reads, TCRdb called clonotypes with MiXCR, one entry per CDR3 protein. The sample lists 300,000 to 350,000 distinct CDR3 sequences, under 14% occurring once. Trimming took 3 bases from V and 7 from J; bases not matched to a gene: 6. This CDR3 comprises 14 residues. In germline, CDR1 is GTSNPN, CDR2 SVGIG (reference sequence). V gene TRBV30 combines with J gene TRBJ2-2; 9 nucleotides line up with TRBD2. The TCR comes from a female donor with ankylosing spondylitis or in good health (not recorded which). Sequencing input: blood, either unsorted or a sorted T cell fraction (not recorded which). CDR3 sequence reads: CAWRLAGGNGELFF. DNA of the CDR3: TGTGCCTGGAGACTAGCGGGCGGCAACGGGGAGCTGTTTTTT.